This passage covers 11 T cell receptor beta chains from one sample sequenced in a study of regulatory dendritic cells for organ transplantation. The method was immunoSEQ multiplex PCR; TCRdb's version includes in-frame clones alone and lacks a portion of them. The sample lists about 30,000 clones; roughly 85% were seen once. The sample taken for sequencing was memory CD4+ T cells from blood. Subset noted: CD45RO+ memory T cells. The receptors derive from a human donor in good health.

The chain is built from TRBV7-2 and TRBJ1-2; TRBD1 matches at 11 bases. Germline V gene sequence: CDR1 SGHTA, CDR2 FQGNSA. The CDR3 length is 16 residues. The J segment lost 4 bases and the V segment lost 1 base, leaving 5 bases of the junction unmatched. The chain's CDR3 is CASSLGGTGGGYGYTF. CDR3 DNA sequence: TGTGCCAGCAGCTTAGGAGGGACAGGGGGAGGCTATGGCTACACCTTC.

The chain is built from TRBV11-1 and TRBJ2-7, with TRBD1 as a possible D gene (5 bases). Trimming removed 5 bases from V and 4 bases from J, with 12 bases in between. The germline V gene has CDR1 SGHAT and CDR2 FQDESV (reference sequence). The CDR3 covers 13 residues. The CDR3 DNA is TGTGCCAGCAGCACCCACAGGTTATACGAGCAGTACTTC. Protein: CASSTHRLYEQYF.

The chain uses TRBV19 and TRBJ1-2; the D is unclear. Looked up from germline, CDR1 is LNHDA and CDR2 is SQIVND (reference sequence). The V end lost 1 base, the J end lost 4 bases, and 7 bases lay between the germline ends. The CDR3 is 13 amino acids. The CDR3 loop is CASSIAGIYGYTF. The CDR3, as DNA: TGTGCCAGTAGTATAGCTGGGATCTATGGCTACACCTTC. Variable domain in full (rest from reference TRBV19 and TRBJ1-2): DGGITQSPKYLFRKEGQNVTLSCEQNLNHDAMYWYRQDPGQGLRLIYYSQIVNDFQKGDIAEGYSVSREKKESFPLTVTSAQKNPTAFYLCASSIAGIYGYTFGSGTRLTVV.

CDR3 loop: CASSPQGDQPQHF. CDR3 sequence (DNA): TGTGCCAGTAGTCCCCAGGGGGATCAGCCCCAGCATTTT. The rearrangement links TRBV19 to TRBJ1-5, with 7 bases that match TRBD1. V shed 5 bases and J 5 bases; nucleotides not matched to a gene: 3. From germline, CDR1 is LNHDA and CDR2 SQIVND (reference sequence). The CDR3 has 13 amino acids.

This rearrangement joins TRBV28 to TRBJ1-2, with a tentative D call TRBD1 (6 bases). V was pared by 5 bases and J by 5 bases, with 12 bases between. This CDR3 spans 13 amino acids. Germline values: CDR1 MDHEN, CDR2 SYDVKM. This chain's CDR3 is CASSIGQYYGYTF. CDR3 nucleotide sequence: TGTGCCAGCAGTATAGGACAGTATTATGGCTACACCTTC.

This clone was seen a single time. This sequence joins TRBV18 and TRBJ2-5; 7 bases line up with TRBD1. Germline CDR1 is KGHSH and CDR2 is LQKENI. CDR3 length: 17 amino acids. J was trimmed by 2 bases and V by 3 bases; bases with no gene match: 12. The chain's CDR3 is CASSPALGDSGQETQYF. The CDR3 DNA sequence: TGTGCCAGCTCACCGGCGCTTGGGGACAGCGGACAAGAGACCCAGTACTTC. Variable domain in full (rest from reference TRBV18 and TRBJ2-5): NAGVMQNPRHLVRRRGQEARLRCSPMKGHSHVYWYRQLPEEGLKFMVYLQKENIIDESGMPKERFSAEFPKEGPSILRIQQVVRGDSAAYFCASSPALGDSGQETQYFGPGTRLLVL.

The chain links TRBV15 to TRBJ1-1; the D is unclear. V was shortened by 4 bases and J by 7 bases, with 13 bases between the two germline ends. CDR3 size: 13 residues. The germline gives CDR1 LNHNV, CDR2 YYDKDF (reference sequence). The CDR3 loop reads CATSTGVFNEAFF. The DNA of the CDR3 is TGTGCCACCAGCACTGGAGTTTTTAATGAAGCTTTCTTT.

A few counts support this clone. This chain uses TRBV2 with TRBJ1-2; D is perhaps TRBD1 (6 bases). The CDR3 runs 13 residues. V shed 8 bases and J shed 9 bases, with 19 bases lying between them. Germline CDR1 and CDR2: SNHLY and FYNNEI. The CDR3 loop is CASSSDSRMSYTF. The CDR3 DNA follows: TGTGCCAGCTCCTCGGACAGCAGGATGAGCTACACCTTC. Combining the CDR3 with reference TRBV2 and TRBJ1-2 gives the whole variable domain EPEVTQTPSHQVTQMGQEVILRCVPISNHLYFYWYRQILGQKVEFLVSFYNNEISEKSEIFDDQFSVERPDGSNFTLKIRSTKLEDSAMYFCASSSDSRMSYTFGSGTRLTVV.

This rearrangement joins TRBV19 to TRBJ2-3, with D perhaps matching TRBD1 (5 bases). The CDR3 is made up of 14 amino acids. Germline V gene sequence: CDR1 LNHDA, CDR2 SQIVND (reference sequence). The V and J ends lost 3 bases and 2 bases respectively, with 9 bases between them. DNA of the CDR3: TGTGCCAGTAGTATTCAGGGCTACACAGATACGCAGTATTTT. This gives the protein CASSIQGYTDTQYF.

The rearrangement uses TRBV5-1 and TRBJ2-1; 7 bases agree with TRBD2. With 7 bases clipped from V and 5 bases from J, the junction kept 9 bases outside the gene matches. The CDR3 length is 14 residues. The V gene's germline CDR1 is SGHRS and CDR2 YFSETQ. CDR3 loop: CASGRLAEDNEQFF. In DNA, the CDR3 is TGCGCCAGCGGCCGGCTAGCGGAAGACAATGAGCAGTTCTTC. Supplemented by reference TRBV5-1 and TRBJ2-1, the full variable domain reads KAGVTQTPRYLIKTRGQQVTLSCSPISGHRSVSWYQQTPGQGLQFLFEYFSETQRNKGNFPGRFSGRQFSNSRSEMNVSTLELGDSALYLCASGRLAEDNEQFFGPGTRLTVL.

For this clone: A read error may account for a junction end that differs from germline. The chain uses TRBV6-1 and TRBJ2-2; 9 nucleotides line up with TRBD2. Germline V gene lookup returns CDR1 MNHNS and CDR2 SASEGT. The CDR3 loop spans 16 amino acids. CDR3 region: CAGSEAGGRNTGELFF. Written as DNA, the CDR3 is TGTGCCGGCAGTGAAGCGGGGGGCAGGAACACCGGGGAGCTGTTTTTT.